Shown below are 15 T cell receptor beta chains from a single sample sequenced in a study of identical twins. From the 5' RACE reads, TCRdb called clonotypes with MiXCR, one entry per CDR3 protein. This table holds 1.5 million to 2 million distinct CDR3 sequences, about 31% found once. The specimen was cord blood. The origin of the receptors is a newborn girl in good health.

The chain employs TRBV9 and TRBJ1-5; D is ambiguous. Trimming shortened V by 0 bases and J by 4 bases, and 11 bases separated the two germline ends. This CDR3 region has 15 residues. The V gene's germline CDR1 is SGDLS and CDR2 YYNGEE. The CDR3 spells CASSVDAYGNQPQHF. CDR3 coding DNA: TGTGCCAGCAGCGTAGACGCGTACGGAAATCAGCCCCAGCATTTT.

V usage is TRBV5-4 and J usage is TRBJ2-3; tentatively, D is TRBD1 or TRBD2 (6 bases each). Trimming shortened V by 0 bases and J by 6 bases, and 11 bases separated the two germline ends. Germline V CDR1 and CDR2: SGHNT, YYREEE (reference sequence). The CDR3 is made up of 14 amino acids. CDR3 region: CASSLDREDDTQYF. CDR3 coding DNA: TGTGCCAGCAGCTTGGACAGGGAGGACGATACGCAGTATTTT.

This clonotype was seen only a few times. This chain connects TRBV7-9 to TRBJ1-1; TRBD1 aligns across 7 bases. The junction had 3 bases not matched to a gene; V was cut back by 4 bases and J by 7 bases. The CDR3 consists of 12 residues. The germline V gene has CDR1 SEHNR and CDR2 FQNEAQ (reference sequence). The CDR3, as DNA: TGTGCCAGCAGCTCGGACAGGCTTGAAGCTTTCTTT. The encoded protein is CASSSDRLEAFF.

This clonotype is a singleton in its sample. The chain combines TRBV28 with TRBJ2-1; tentative D call: TRBD2 (6 bases). This CDR3 has 15 amino acids. Germline CDR1 is MDHEN and CDR2 is SYDVKM. V shed 2 bases and J shed 3 bases, with 11 bases lying between them. CDR3 in DNA: TGTGCCAGCAGTTTAGGAGGGCCTATCTACAATGAGCAGTTCTTC. Encoded protein: CASSLGGPIYNEQFF. Together with reference TRBV28 and TRBJ2-1, the CDR3 gives the full variable domain: DVKVTQSSRYLVKRTGEKVFLECVQDMDHENMFWYRQDPGLGLRLIYFSYDVKMKEKGDIPEGYSVSREKKERFSLILESASTNQTSMYLCASSLGGPIYNEQFFGPGTRLTVL.

This clonotype appeared many times. The CDR3 sequence: CATSGQGRTDTQYF. DNA for the CDR3: TGTGCCACCAGTGGACAGGGGCGCACAGATACGCAGTATTTT. This chain uses TRBV24-1 with TRBJ2-3, with 8 nucleotides matching TRBD1. Looked up from germline, CDR1 is KGHDR and CDR2 is SFDVKD. V was pared by 5 bases and J by 1 base, with 1 base of the junction left unmatched. The CDR3 runs 14 residues.

This clonotype was counted between two and nine times. The chain joins TRBV2 to TRBJ2-1, with D perhaps TRBD2 (6 bases). The germline V gene encodes CDR1 SNHLY and CDR2 FYNNEI. V was shortened by 6 bases and J by 4 bases, with 10 bases between the two germline ends. The CDR3 loop spans 13 amino acids. The CDR3 DNA follows: TGTGCCAGCAGGGTAGCGGAGTACAATGAGCAGTTCTTC. This translates into CASRVAEYNEQFF.

This clonotype was observed many times. CDR3 coding DNA: TGTGCCATCAGTGATGGATTCTATGGCTACACCTTC. Amino acids: CAISDGFYGYTF. The gene calls are TRBV10-3 and TRBJ1-2; D gene uncertain. The germline V gene encodes CDR1 ENHRY and CDR2 SYGVKD. Deletions cut 3 bases from V and 4 bases from J, with 6 bases between. The CDR3 consists of 12 residues.

Only a few counts were recorded for this clonotype. This chain uses TRBV2 with TRBJ2-1, with 8 bases matching TRBD2. This CDR3 region has 17 residues. The trim removed 7 bases at V and 6 bases at J, leaving 17 bases unmatched. Germline CDR1 is SNHLY and CDR2 is FYNNEI. As DNA, the CDR3 is TGTGCCAGCACCGACTCACGGGCGGGACTAGGCATCAATGAGCAGTTCTTC. It translates to CASTDSRAGLGINEQFF.

The chain joins TRBV29-1 to TRBJ2-7; no firm D call. The CDR3 is made up of 13 amino acids. Germline V gives CDR1 SQVTM, CDR2 ANQGSEA. The V end was cut by 5 bases, the J end by 0 bases, with 11 bases between. Here the CDR3 DNA reads TGCAGCGTTCTGGTAACTAACTCCTACGAGCAGTACTTC. It codes for CSVLVTNSYEQYF.

This sequence joins TRBV27 and TRBJ2-7; TRBD1 matches 7 bases. V trimming: 5 bases; J trimming: 0 bases; junction bases outside the gene matches: 7. Germline loops: CDR1 MNHEY, CDR2 SMNVEV (reference sequence). The length of the CDR3 is 15 residues. CDR3 sequence reads: CASSEGQSSSYEQYF. DNA of the CDR3: TGTGCCAGCAGTGAGGGACAGTCGAGCTCCTACGAGCAGTACTTC.

V is TRBV20-1 and J is TRBJ2-5, with D perhaps TRBD2 (6 bases). Germline V gene lookup returns CDR1 DFQATT and CDR2 SNEGSKA (reference sequence). Trimming cost V 3 bases and J 1 base, with 12 bases left between them. The CDR3 has 14 residues. The CDR3 reads CSASNPGVQETQYF. The DNA for the CDR3 is TGCAGTGCTAGTAATCCGGGGGTCCAAGAGACCCAGTACTTC.

In its sample, this clonotype was seen a few times. V and J are TRBV20-1 and TRBJ2-3, with no clear D. The CDR3 contains 15 residues. Germline lookup yields CDR1 DFQATT and CDR2 SNEGSKA (reference sequence). V was cut by 0 bases and J by 4 bases, with 14 bases left in between. The CDR3 protein is CSARDWSPSPDTQYF. The CDR3 DNA reads TGCAGTGCTAGAGATTGGAGCCCGAGCCCAGATACGCAGTATTTT.

J is TRBJ1-6 and V is TRBV7-2; D remains ambiguous. There are 14 residues in the CDR3. Per germline, CDR1 SGHTA and CDR2 FQGNSA. V shed 5 bases and J shed 9 bases, with 14 bases lying between them. CDR3 coding DNA: TGTGCCAGCAGCCCAGTTTCTTCAGGTTCACCCCTCCACTTT. This codes for CASSPVSSGSPLHF.

The rearrangement uses TRBV4-1 and TRBJ2-7; perhaps TRBD2 as D (5 bases). With 1 base removed from V and 2 bases from J, the gap between germline ends came to 12 bases. Germline CDR1 reads MGHRA; CDR2 reads YSYEKL. The CDR3 contains 15 residues. CDR3 DNA: TGCGCCAGCAGCCAAGTGTCGGGGTCGACCTACGAGCAGTACTTC. Encoded protein: CASSQVSGSTYEQYF.

V usage is TRBV7-2 and J usage is TRBJ1-1; no clear D gene. CDR3 length: 17 amino acids. CDR1 and CDR2 (germline): SGHTA, FQGNSA. Trimming left V 1 base short and J 4 bases short, with 19 bases between. As DNA, the CDR3 is TGTGCCAGCAGCTTAGTGTTAGCTGCAGTGGGTAGCACTGAAGCTTTCTTT. This encodes CASSLVLAAVGSTEAFF.